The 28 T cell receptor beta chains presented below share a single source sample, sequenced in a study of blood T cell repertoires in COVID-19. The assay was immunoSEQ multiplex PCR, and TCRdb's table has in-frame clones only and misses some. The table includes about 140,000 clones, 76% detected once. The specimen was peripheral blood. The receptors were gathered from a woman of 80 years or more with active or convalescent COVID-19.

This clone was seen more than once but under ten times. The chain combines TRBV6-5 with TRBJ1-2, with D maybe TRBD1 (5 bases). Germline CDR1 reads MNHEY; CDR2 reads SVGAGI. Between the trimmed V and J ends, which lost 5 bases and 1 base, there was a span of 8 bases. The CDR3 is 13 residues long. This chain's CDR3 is CASSLDSNYGYTF. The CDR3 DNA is TGTGCCAGCAGTCTAGACAGTAACTATGGCTACACCTTC.

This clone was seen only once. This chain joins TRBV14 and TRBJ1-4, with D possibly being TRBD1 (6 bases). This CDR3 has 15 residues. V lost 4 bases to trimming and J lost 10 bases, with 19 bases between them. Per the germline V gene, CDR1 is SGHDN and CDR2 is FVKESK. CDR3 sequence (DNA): TGTGCCAGCAGCCGACAGGACATAAGGGGGGGAAAACTGTTTTTT. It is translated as CASSRQDIRGGKLFF. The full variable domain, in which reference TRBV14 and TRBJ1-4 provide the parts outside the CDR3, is EAGVTQFPSHSVIEKGQTVTLRCDPISGHDNLYWYRRVMGKEIKFLLHFVKESKQDESGMPNNRFLAERTGGTYSTLKVQPAELEDSGVYFCASSRQDIRGGKLFFGSGTQLSVL.

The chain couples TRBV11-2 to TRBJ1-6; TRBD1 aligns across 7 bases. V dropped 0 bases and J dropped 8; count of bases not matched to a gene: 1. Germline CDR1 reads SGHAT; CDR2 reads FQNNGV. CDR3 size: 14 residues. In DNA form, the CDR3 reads TGTGCCAGCAGCTTAGAGGACAGGTATTCACCCCTCCACTTT. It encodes CASSLEDRYSPLHF.

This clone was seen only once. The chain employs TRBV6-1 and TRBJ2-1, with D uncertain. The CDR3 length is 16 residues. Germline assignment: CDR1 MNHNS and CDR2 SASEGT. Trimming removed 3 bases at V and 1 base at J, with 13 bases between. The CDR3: CASSDQVSRSYNEQFF. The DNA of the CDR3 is TGTGCCAGCAGTGACCAGGTCTCGAGATCCTACAATGAGCAGTTCTTC.

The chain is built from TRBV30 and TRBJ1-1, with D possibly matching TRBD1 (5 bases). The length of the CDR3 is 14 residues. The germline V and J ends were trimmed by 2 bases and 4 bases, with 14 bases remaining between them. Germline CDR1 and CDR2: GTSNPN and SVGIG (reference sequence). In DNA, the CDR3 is TGTGCCTGGAGTCCCTCTGGGAGGGGCACTGAAGCTTTCTTT. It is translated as CAWSPSGRGTEAFF. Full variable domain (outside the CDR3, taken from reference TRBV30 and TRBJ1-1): SQTIHQWPATLVQPVGSPLSLECTVEGTSNPNLYWYRQAAGRGLQLLFYSVGIGQISSEVPQNLSASRPQDRQFILSSKKLLLSDSGFYLCAWSPSGRGTEAFFGQGTRLTVV.

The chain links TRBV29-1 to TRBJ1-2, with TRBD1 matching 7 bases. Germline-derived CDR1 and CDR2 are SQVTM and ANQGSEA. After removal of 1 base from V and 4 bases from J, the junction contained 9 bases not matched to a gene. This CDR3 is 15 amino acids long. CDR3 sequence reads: CSVEVWDRGLYGYTF. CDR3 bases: TGCAGCGTTGAAGTTTGGGACAGAGGACTCTATGGCTACACCTTC.

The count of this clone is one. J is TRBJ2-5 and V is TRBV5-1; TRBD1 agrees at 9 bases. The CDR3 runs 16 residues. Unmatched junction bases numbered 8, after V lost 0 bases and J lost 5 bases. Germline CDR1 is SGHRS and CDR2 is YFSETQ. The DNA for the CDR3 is TGCGCCAGCAGCTTGGGAGCACAGGGGGCTGTCGAGACCCAGTACTTC. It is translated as CASSLGAQGAVETQYF. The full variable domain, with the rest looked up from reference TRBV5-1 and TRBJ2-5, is KAGVTQTPRYLIKTRGQQVTLSCSPISGHRSVSWYQQTPGQGLQFLFEYFSETQRNKGNFPGRFSGRQFSNSRSEMNVSTLELGDSALYLCASSLGAQGAVETQYFGPGTRLLVL.

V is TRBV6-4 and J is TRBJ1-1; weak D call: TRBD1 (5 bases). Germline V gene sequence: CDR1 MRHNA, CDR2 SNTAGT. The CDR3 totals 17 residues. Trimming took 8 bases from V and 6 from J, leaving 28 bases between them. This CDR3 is CASGGRRGLPPGAEAFF. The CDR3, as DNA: TGTGCCAGCGGGGGTAGGCGGGGCCTCCCCCCCGGGGCTGAAGCTTTCTTT.

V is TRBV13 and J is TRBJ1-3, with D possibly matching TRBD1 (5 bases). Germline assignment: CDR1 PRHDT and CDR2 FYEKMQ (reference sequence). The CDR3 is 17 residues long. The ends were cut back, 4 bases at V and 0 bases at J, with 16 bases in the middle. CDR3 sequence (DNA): TGTGCCAGCAGCTCCCTAAGGGGCGGCAGCTCTGGAAACACCATATATTTT. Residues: CASSSLRGGSSGNTIYF.

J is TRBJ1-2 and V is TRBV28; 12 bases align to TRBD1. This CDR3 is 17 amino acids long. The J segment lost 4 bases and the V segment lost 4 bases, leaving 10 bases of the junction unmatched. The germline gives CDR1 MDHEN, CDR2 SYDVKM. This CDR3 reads CASSSNSGTGGGYGYTF. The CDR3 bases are TGTGCCAGCAGTTCAAACTCCGGGACAGGGGGCGGCTATGGCTACACCTTC.

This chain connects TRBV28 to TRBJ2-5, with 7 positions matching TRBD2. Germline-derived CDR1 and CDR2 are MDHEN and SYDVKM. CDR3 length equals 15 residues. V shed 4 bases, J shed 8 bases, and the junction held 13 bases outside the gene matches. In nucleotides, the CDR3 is TGTGCCAGCAGTTCTAGTTCAGCGGGGAAGAGAACCCAGTACTTC. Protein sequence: CASSSSSAGKRTQYF.

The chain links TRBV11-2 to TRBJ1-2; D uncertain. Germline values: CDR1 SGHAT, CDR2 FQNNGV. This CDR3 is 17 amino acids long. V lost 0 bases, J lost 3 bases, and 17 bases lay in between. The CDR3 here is CASSLDGQASYHYGYTF. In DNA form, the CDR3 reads TGTGCCAGCAGCTTAGATGGCCAGGCCTCTTACCACTATGGCTACACCTTC.

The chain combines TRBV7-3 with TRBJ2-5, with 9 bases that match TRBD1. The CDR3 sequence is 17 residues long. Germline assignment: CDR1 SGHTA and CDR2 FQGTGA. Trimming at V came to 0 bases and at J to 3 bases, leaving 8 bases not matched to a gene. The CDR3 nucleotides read TGTGCCAGCAGCTTAACGCCGTGGGGGACAGGGAAAGAGACCCAGTACTTC. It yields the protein CASSLTPWGTGKETQYF.

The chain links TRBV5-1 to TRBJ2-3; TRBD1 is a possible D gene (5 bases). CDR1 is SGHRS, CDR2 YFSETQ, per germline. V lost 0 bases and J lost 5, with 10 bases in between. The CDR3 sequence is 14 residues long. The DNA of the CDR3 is TGCGCCAGCAGCTTGGGGGGCCCCCAAGATACGCAGTATTTT. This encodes CASSLGGPQDTQYF.

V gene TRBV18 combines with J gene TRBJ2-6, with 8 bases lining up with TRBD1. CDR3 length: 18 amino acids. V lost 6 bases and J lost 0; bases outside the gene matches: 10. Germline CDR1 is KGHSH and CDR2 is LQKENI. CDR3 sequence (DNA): TGTGCCAGCTCTAAGAAAGGGACAGGTAGCTCTGGGGCCAACGTCCTGACTTTC. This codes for CASSKKGTGSSGANVLTF.

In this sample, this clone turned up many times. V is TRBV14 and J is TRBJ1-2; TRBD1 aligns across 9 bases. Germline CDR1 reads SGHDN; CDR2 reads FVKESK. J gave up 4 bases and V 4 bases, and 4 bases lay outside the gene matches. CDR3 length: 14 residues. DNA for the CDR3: TGTGCCAGCAGCCTTTCGACAGGGGGCTATGGCTACACCTTC. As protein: CASSLSTGGYGYTF.

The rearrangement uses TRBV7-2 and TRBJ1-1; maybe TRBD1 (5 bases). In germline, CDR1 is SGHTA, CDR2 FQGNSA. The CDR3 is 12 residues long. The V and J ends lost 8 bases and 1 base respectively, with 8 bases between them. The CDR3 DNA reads TGTGCCAGCGGGGGAGGGAACACTGAAGCTTTCTTT. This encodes CASGGGNTEAFF.

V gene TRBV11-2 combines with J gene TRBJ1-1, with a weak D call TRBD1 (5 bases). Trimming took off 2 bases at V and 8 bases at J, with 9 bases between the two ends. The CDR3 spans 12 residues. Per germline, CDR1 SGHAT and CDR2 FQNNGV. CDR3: CASSLRGDEAFF. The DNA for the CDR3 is TGTGCCAGCAGCTTAAGGGGTGACGAAGCTTTCTTT.

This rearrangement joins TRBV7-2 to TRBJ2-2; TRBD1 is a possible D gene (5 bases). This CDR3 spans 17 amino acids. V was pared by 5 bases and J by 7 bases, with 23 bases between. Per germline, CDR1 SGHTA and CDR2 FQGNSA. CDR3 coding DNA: TGTGCCAGCAGCACCCCTCTTTGGGTGACAGAAGGCGGGGAGCTGTTTTTT. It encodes CASSTPLWVTEGGELFF.

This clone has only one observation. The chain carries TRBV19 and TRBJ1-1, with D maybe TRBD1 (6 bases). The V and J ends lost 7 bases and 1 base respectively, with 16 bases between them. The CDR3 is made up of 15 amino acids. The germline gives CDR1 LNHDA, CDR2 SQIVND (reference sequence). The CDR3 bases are TGTGCCAGTAAATGGCGAGGCAGGGGGAACACTGAAGCTTTCTTT. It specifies CASKWRGRGNTEAFF.

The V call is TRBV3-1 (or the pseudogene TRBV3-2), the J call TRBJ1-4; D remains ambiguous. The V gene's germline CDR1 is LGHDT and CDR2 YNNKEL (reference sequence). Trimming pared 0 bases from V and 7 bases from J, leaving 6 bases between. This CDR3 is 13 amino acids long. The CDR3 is CASSQDGGEKLFF. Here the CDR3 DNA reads TGTGCCAGCAGCCAAGATGGAGGTGAAAAACTGTTTTTT.

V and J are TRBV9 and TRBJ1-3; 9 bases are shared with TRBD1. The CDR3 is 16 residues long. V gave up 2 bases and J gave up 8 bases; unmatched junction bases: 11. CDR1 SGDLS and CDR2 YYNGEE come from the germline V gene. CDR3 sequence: CASSVSGTGYSDTIYF. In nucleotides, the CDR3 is TGTGCCAGCAGCGTGTCGGGGACAGGGTATAGTGACACCATATATTTT.

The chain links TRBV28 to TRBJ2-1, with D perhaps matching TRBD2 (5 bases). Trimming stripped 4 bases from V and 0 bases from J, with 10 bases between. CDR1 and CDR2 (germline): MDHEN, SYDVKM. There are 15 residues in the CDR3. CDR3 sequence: CASSYSGSSYNEQFF. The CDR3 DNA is TGTGCCAGCAGTTATTCGGGAAGCTCCTACAATGAGCAGTTCTTC.

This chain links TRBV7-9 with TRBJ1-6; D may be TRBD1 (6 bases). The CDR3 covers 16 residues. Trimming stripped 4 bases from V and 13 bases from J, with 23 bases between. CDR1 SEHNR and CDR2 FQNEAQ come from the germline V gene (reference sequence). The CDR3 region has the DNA TGTGCCAGCAGCTCAACCGGTACAGGGCCCCGGGCGCCCCTCCACTTT. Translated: CASSSTGTGPRAPLHF.

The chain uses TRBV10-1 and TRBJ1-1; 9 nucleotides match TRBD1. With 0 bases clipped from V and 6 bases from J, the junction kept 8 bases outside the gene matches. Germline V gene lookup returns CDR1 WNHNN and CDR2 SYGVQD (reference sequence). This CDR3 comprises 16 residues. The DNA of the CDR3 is TGCGCCAGCAGTGAGTCTGGGGGACAGGGTTTCCCTGAAGCTTTCTTT. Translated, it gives CASSESGGQGFPEAFF.

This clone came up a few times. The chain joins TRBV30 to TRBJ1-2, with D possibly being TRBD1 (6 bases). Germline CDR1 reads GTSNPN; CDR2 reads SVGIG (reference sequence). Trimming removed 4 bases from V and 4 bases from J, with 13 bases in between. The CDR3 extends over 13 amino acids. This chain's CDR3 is CAWNTQGLYGYTF. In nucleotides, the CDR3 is TGTGCCTGGAATACCCAGGGGCTCTATGGCTACACCTTC.

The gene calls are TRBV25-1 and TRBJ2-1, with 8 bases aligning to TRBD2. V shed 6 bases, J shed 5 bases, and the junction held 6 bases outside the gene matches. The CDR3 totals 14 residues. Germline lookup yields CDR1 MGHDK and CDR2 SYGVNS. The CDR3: CASRTSGGNNEQFF. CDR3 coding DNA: TGTGCCAGCAGAACGAGCGGGGGCAACAATGAGCAGTTCTTC.

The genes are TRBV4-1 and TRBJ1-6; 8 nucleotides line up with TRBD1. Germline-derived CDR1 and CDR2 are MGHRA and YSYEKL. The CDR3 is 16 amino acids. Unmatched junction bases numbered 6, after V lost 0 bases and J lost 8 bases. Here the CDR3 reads CASSQDPAGGDSPLHF. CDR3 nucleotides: TGCGCCAGCAGCCAAGATCCGGCAGGGGGCGATTCACCCCTCCACTTT.